Listed below are T cell receptor beta chains from one sample, sequenced in a study of T cell clonotyping in hematopoietic cell transplantation. The assay was immunoSEQ multiplex PCR, and TCRdb's table has in-frame clones only and misses some. The sample consists of roughly 38,000 clones, over 75% of them appearing once. The sequencing input was peripheral blood mononuclear cells. These TCRs come from a woman aged 35 to 49 in good health. Some clones in this sample may be carry-over from other donors' samples. CDR3s include the opening cysteine and the closing phenylalanine or tryptophan. The order of the fields is D gene, J gene, clone size, V gene, CDR3 length, CDR3 protein, CDR3 DNA. The D gene is left open where the match is weak. Clone size appears in some rows only: once, few, many, or a class for an expanded clone.

d_call: -
j_call: TRBJ1-2
clone_size: -
v_call: TRBV21-1
cdr3_length: 17
cdr3_aa: CASSKKGGEATGYGYTF
cdr3_nt: TGTGCCAGCAGCAAAAAGGGGGGGGAGGCTACGGGCTATGGCTACACCTTC

d_call: TRBD2
j_call: TRBJ2-1
clone_size: -
v_call: TRBV5-1
cdr3_length: 16
cdr3_aa: CASSWVTSGRLDEQFF
cdr3_nt: TGCGCCAGCAGCTGGGTGACTAGCGGGAGATTGGATGAGCAGTTCTTC

d_call: -
j_call: TRBJ2-7
clone_size: few
v_call: TRBV9
cdr3_length: 13
cdr3_aa: CASSASLTREQYF
cdr3_nt: TGTGCCAGCAGCGCGTCCTTGACGAGGGAGCAGTACTTC

d_call: -
j_call: TRBJ2-1
clone_size: -
v_call: TRBV9
cdr3_length: 13
cdr3_aa: CASSVVAAGEQFF
cdr3_nt: TGTGCCAGCAGCGTAGTGGCGGCAGGTGAGCAGTTCTTC

d_call: TRBD1
j_call: TRBJ2-2
clone_size: -
v_call: TRBV5-4
cdr3_length: 15
cdr3_aa: CASRPQGAGTGELFF
cdr3_nt: TGTGCCAGCCGCCCCCAGGGGGCGGGTACCGGGGAGCTGTTTTTT

d_call: -
j_call: TRBJ2-5
clone_size: -
v_call: TRBV5-4
cdr3_length: 14
cdr3_aa: CASSLGLTQETQYF
cdr3_nt: TGTGCCAGCAGCTTGGGGCTAACCCAAGAGACCCAGTACTTC

d_call: -
j_call: TRBJ2-5
clone_size: -
v_call: TRBV30
cdr3_length: 15
cdr3_aa: CAWNLGTGLQETQYF
cdr3_nt: TGTGCCTGGAATTTAGGGACTGGGTTACAAGAGACCCAGTACTTC

d_call: -
j_call: TRBJ2-7
clone_size: -
v_call: TRBV4-2
cdr3_length: 16
cdr3_aa: CASSPVGGAGTYEQYF
cdr3_nt: TGTGCCAGCAGCCCCGTTGGGGGGGCCGGAACCTACGAGCAGTACTTC

d_call: -
j_call: TRBJ1-2
clone_size: -
v_call: TRBV5-1
cdr3_length: 13
cdr3_aa: CASSLGQQEGSTF
cdr3_nt: TGCGCCAGCAGCTTGGGTCAACAAGAGGGGTCCACCTTC

d_call: TRBD1
j_call: TRBJ2-3
clone_size: -
v_call: TRBV7-2
cdr3_length: 15
cdr3_aa: CASSFPGQGADTQYF
cdr3_nt: TGTGCCAGCAGCTTTCCGGGACAGGGGGCAGATACGCAGTATTTT

d_call: -
j_call: TRBJ1-3
clone_size: -
v_call: TRBV9
cdr3_length: 13
cdr3_aa: CASSSHLGNTIYF
cdr3_nt: TGTGCCAGCAGCTCCCACCTTGGAAACACCATATATTTT

d_call: -
j_call: TRBJ2-3
clone_size: -
v_call: TRBV5-1
cdr3_length: 13
cdr3_aa: CASSPSTQHTQYF
cdr3_nt: TGCGCCAGCAGCCCCTCCACCCAGCATACGCAGTATTTT

d_call: -
j_call: TRBJ2-7
clone_size: -
v_call: TRBV11-2
cdr3_length: 17
cdr3_aa: CASSLFPEDAEKVEQYF
cdr3_nt: TGTGCCAGCAGCTTATTCCCGGAAGATGCTGAGAAGGTCGAGCAGTACTTC

d_call: -
j_call: TRBJ2-7
clone_size: -
v_call: TRBV6-6
cdr3_length: 15
cdr3_aa: CASTPPQGGNVEQYF
cdr3_nt: TGTGCCAGCACCCCGCCCCAGGGGGGAAATGTGGAGCAGTACTTC

d_call: -
j_call: TRBJ1-1
clone_size: -
v_call: TRBV15
cdr3_length: 15
cdr3_aa: CATSRDPGEIAEAFF
cdr3_nt: TGTGCCACCAGCAGAGATCCGGGGGAAATCGCTGAAGCTTTCTTT